This T cell receptor (beta chain) was identified in a study of shared clonotypes between healthy human individuals. Whole-study context: Every donor yielded three CD4 naive, three CD4 memory, two CD8 naive and one CD8 memory plate.

As for this clone: Antigen unknown. A far larger clone lies a single base away; this is likely a read error.

Study-level results: Memory subsets had estimated richness that was generally smaller than that of naive subsets.

The material for each subset, its genomic DNA, was split evenly across several immunoSEQ plates. Produced via immunoSEQ multiplex PCR; TCRdb's table is partial and in-frame only. The sample holds 950,000 to 1,100,000 clones, around four fifths seen once. Germline V CDR1 and CDR2: SGDLS, YYNGEE. The CDR3 is 13 residues long. V shed 5 bases and J 1 base; nucleotides not matched to a gene: 0. V usage is TRBV9 and J usage is TRBJ1-1; TRBD1 aligns across 9 bases. The receptor comes from a young man in good health. The sequencing input was memory CD4+ T cells sorted from blood. Subset denoted: CD45RA-negative fraction. Here the CDR3 DNA reads TGTGCCAGCAGGGGACAGGGGAACACTGAAGCTTTCTTT. Amino acid sequence: CASRGQGNTEAFF.